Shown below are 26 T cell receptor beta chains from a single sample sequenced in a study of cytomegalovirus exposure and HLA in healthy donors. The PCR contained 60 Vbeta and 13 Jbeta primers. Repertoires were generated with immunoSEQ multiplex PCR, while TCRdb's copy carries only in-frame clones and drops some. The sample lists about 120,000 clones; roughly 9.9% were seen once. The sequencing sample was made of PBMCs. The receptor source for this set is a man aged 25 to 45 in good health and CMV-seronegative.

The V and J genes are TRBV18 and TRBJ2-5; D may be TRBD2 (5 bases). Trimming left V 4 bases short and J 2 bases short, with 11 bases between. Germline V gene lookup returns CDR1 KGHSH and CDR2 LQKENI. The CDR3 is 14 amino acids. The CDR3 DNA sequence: TGTGCCAGCTCACAAGTTCCGGGGCAAGAGACCCAGTACTTC. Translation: CASSQVPGQETQYF.

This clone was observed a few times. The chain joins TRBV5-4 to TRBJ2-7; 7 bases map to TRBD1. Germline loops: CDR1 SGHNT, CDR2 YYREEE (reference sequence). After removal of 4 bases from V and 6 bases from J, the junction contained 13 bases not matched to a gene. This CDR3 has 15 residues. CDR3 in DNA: TGTGCCAGCAGCCCTAACCCGACAGGGAACTCCGAGCAGTACTTC. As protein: CASSPNPTGNSEQYF.

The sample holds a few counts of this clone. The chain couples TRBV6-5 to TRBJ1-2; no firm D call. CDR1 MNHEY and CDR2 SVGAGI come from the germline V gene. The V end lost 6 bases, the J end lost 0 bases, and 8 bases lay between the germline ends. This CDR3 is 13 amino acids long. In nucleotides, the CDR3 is TGTGCCAGCAGCCTCACAGCTAACTATGGCTACACCTTC. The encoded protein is CASSLTANYGYTF.

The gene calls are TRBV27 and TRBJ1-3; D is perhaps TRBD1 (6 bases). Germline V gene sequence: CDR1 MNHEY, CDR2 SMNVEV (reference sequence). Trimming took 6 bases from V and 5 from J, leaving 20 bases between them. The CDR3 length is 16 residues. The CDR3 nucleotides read TGTGCCAGCAGCCTCCCCCGGGACATACCTAGAAACACCATATATTTT. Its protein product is CASSLPRDIPRNTIYF.

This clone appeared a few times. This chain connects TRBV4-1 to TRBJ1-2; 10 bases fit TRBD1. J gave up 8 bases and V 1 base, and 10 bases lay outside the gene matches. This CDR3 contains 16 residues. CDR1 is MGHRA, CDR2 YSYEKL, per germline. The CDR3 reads CASSQVRLGTGDGYTF. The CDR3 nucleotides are TGCGCCAGCAGCCAAGTTAGGTTGGGGACAGGGGACGGCTACACCTTC.

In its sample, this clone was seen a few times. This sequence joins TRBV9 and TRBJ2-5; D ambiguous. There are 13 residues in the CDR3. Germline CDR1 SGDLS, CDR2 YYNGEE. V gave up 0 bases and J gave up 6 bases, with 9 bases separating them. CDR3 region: CASSVATGQTQYF. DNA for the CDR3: TGTGCCAGCAGCGTAGCTACTGGGCAGACCCAGTACTTC.

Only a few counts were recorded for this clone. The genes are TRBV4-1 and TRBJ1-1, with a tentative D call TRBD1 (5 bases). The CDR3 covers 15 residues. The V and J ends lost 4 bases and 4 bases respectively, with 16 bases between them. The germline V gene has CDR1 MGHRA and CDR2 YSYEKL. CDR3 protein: CASSRLPSGGTEAFF. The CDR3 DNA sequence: TGCGCCAGCAGCCGACTTCCATCGGGGGGCACTGAAGCTTTCTTT.

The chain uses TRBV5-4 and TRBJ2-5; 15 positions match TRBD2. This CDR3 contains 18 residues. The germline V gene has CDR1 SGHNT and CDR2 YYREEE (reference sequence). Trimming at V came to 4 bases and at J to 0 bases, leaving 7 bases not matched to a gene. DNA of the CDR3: TGTGCCAGCAGCGTGGGGACTAGCGGGGGGTCGTACCAAGAGACCCAGTACTTC. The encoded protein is CASSVGTSGGSYQETQYF. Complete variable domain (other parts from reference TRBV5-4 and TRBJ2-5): ETGVTQSPTHLIKTRGQQVTLRCSSQSGHNTVSWYQQALGQGPQFIFQYYREEENGRGNFPPRFSGLQFPNYSSELNVNALELDDSALYLCASSVGTSGGSYQETQYFGPGTRLLVL.

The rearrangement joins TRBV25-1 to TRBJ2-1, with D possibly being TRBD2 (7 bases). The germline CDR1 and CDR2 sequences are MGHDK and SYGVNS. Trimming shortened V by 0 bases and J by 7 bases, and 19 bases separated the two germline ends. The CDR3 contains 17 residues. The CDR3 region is CASSEYWGGKGGNEQFF. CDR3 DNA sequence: TGTGCCAGCAGTGAATATTGGGGGGGCAAGGGGGGAAATGAGCAGTTCTTC.

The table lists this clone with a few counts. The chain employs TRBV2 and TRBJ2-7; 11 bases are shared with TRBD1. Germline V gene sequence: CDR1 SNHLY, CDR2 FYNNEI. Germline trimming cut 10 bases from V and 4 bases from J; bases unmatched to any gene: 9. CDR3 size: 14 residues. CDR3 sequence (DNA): TGTGCCAACCAAGACCGGGACAGGGGGTACGAGCAGTACTTC. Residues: CANQDRDRGYEQYF.

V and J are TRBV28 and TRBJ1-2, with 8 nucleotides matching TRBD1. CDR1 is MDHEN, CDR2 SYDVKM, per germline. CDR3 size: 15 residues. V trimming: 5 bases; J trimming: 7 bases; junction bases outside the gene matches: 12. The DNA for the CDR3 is TGTGCCAGCAGTCGGACGGGACAGGCAAGCCCTGGCTACACCTTC. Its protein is CASSRTGQASPGYTF.

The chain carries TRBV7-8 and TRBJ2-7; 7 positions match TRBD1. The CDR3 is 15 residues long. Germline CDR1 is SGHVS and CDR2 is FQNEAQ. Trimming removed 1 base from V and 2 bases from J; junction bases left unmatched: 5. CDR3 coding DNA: TGTGCCAGCAGCTTAGTGGAGACAGGGACCTACGAGCAGTACTTC. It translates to CASSLVETGTYEQYF. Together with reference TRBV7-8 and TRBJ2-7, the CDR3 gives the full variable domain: GAGVSQSPRYKVAKRGQDVALRCDPISGHVSLFWYQQALGQGPEFLTYFQNEAQLDKSGLPSDRFFAERPEGSVSTLKIQRTQQEDSAVYLCASSLVETGTYEQYFGPGTRLTVT.

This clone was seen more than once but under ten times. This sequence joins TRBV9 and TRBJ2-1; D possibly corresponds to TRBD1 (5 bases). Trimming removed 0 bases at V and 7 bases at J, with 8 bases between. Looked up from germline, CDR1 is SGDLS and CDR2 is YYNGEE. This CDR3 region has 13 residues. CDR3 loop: CASSVDRGNEQFF. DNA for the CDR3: TGTGCCAGCAGCGTAGATAGGGGAAATGAGCAGTTCTTC.

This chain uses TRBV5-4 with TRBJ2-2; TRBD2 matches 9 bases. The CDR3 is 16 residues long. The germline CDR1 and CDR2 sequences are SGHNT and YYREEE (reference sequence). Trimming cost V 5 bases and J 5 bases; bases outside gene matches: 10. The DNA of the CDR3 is TGTGCCAGCAGTAAGGGAGCGGGAGGTCATACCGGGGAGCTGTTTTTT. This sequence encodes CASSKGAGGHTGELFF.

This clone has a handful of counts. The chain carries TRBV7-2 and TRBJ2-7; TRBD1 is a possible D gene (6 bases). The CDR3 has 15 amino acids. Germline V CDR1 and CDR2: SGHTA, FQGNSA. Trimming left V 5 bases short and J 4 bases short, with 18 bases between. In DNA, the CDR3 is TGTGCCAGCAGCGCGACAGGCAAGGCCCCTTACGAGCAGTACTTC. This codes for CASSATGKAPYEQYF.

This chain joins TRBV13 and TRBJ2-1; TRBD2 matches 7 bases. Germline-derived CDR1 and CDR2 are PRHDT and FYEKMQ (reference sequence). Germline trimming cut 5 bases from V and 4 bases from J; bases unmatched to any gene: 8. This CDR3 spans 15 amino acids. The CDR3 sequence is CASSQLSGGYNEQFF. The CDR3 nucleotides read TGTGCCAGCAGCCAGCTTTCGGGGGGTTACAATGAGCAGTTCTTC.

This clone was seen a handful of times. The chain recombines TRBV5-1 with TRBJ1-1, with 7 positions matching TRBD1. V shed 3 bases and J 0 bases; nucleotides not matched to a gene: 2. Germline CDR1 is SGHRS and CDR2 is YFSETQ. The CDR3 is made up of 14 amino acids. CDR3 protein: CASSSQGVNTEAFF. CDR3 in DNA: TGCGCCAGCAGCTCCCAGGGGGTGAACACTGAAGCTTTCTTT.

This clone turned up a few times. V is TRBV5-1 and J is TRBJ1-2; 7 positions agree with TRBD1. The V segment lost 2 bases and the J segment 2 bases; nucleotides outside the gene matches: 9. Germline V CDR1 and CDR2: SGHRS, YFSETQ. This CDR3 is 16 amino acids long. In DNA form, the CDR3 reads TGCGCCAGCAGCTTCTCGAGACAGGGCAAGAACTATGGCTACACCTTC. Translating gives CASSFSRQGKNYGYTF.

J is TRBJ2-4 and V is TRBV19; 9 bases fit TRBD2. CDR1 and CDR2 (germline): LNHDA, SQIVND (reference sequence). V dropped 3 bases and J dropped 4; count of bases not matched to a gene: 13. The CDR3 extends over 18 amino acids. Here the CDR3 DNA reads TGTGCCAGTAGTATTAGAGAGACCAGGCTAGCGGGGAAAAACATTCAGTACTTC. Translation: CASSIRETRLAGKNIQYF.

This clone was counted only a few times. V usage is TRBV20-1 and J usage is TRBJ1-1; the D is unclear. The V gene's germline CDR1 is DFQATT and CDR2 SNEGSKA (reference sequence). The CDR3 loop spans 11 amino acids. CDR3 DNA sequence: TGCTCCATCAGTCCCCTCACTGAAGCTTTCTTT. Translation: CSISPLTEAFF.

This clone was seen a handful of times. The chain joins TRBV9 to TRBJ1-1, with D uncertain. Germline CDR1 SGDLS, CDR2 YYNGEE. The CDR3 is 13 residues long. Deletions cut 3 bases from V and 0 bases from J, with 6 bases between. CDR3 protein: CASSDSMNTEAFF. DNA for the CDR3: TGTGCCAGCAGCGACAGCATGAACACTGAAGCTTTCTTT.

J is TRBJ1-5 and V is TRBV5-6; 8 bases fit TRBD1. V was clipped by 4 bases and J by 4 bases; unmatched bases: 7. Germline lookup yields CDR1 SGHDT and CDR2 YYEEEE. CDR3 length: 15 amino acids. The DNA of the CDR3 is TGTGCCAGCAGCACAGCGGACAGGGTTAATCAGCCCCAGCATTTT. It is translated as CASSTADRVNQPQHF.

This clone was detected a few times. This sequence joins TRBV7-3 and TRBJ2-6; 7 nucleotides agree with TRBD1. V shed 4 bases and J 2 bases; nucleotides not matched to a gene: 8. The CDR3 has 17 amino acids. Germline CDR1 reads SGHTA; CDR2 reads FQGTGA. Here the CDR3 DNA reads TGTGCCAGCAGCTCCAGGGGGTTACTAGCTGGGGCCAACGTCCTGACTTTC. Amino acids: CASSSRGLLAGANVLTF.

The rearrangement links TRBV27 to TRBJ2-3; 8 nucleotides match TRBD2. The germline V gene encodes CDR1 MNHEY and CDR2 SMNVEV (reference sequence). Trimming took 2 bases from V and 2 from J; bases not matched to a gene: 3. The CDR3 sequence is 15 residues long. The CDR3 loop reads CASSLTSGNTDTQYF. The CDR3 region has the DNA TGTGCCAGCAGTTTAACTAGCGGTAACACAGATACGCAGTATTTT.

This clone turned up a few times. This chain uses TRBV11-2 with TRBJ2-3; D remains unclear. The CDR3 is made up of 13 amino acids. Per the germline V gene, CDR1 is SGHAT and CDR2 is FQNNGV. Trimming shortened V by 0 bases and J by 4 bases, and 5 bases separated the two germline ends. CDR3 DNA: TGTGCCAGCAGCTTAGATCGAGCAGATACGCAGTATTTT. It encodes CASSLDRADTQYF.

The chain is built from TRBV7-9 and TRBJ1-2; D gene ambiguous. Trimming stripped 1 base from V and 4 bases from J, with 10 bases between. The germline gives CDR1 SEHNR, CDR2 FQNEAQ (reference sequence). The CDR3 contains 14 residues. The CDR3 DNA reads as TGTGCCAGCAGCTTAGGCAGATCATTCTATGGCTACACCTTC. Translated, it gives CASSLGRSFYGYTF. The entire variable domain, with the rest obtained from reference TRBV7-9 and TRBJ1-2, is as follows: DTGVSQNPRHKITKRGQNVTFRCDPISEHNRLYWYRQTLGQGPEFLTYFQNEAQLEKSRLLSDRFSAERPKGSFSTLEIQRTEQGDSAMYLCASSLGRSFYGYTFGSGTRLTVV.